This TCR beta chain was documented in a study of T-cell reconstitution after alpha-beta-depleted transplantation in children. The study, taken as a whole, reports: About two months after transplant, alpha-beta T cells reportedly came from several hundred expanded graft clones. Where some patients showed high TCRbeta diversity at day 60, it came from recipient T cells and thymic progenitors that had survived.

For TCRbeta, the library was prepared with unique molecular identifiers. TCRdb re-called the PCR reads through MiXCR, storing one row per CDR3 protein. The sample yields around 100,000 distinct CDR3 sequences, 7.5% to 9.5% seen once. V lost 0 bases and J lost 0; bases outside the gene matches: 2. From germline, CDR1 is SGHRS and CDR2 YFSETQ. The CDR3 loop spans 16 amino acids. To note about this clonotype: Antigen unknown.

Material: PBMCs, obtained before TCRalphabeta/CD19-depleted stem cell transplant. The source of this sequence is a boy aged 2 to 10 with acute lymphoblastic leukemia, due to receive a stem cell transplant. The chain joins TRBV5-1 to TRBJ1-1; 10 nucleotides agree with TRBD1. The CDR3 here is CASSLGQGAMNTEAFF. For the CDR3, the DNA is TGCGCCAGCAGCTTGGGACAGGGGGCTATGAACACTGAAGCTTTCTTT.